The 26 T cell receptor beta chains reported below all come from one sample, sequenced in a study of cytomegalovirus exposure and HLA in healthy donors. Measured with immunoSEQ multiplex PCR; TCRdb has only the in-frame clones, and not every one. The sample shows about 130,000 clones, 88% of them seen only once. Specimen: PBMCs. These receptors all stem from a man under 40 in good health and CMV-seronegative.

The V gene is TRBV6-1, the J gene TRBJ2-5, with D possibly being TRBD1 (7 bases). The length of the CDR3 is 14 residues. The germline V gene has CDR1 MNHNS and CDR2 SASEGT. V was trimmed by 4 bases and J by 4 bases, leaving 13 bases between them. CDR3: CASSVTGRRETQYF. In nucleotides, the CDR3 is TGTGCCAGCAGTGTGACAGGGAGGCGAGAGACCCAGTACTTC.

This rearrangement joins TRBV30 to TRBJ1-2; TRBD1 aligns across 7 bases. V lost 3 bases, J lost 7 bases, and 11 bases stayed unmatched. Germline CDR1 reads GTSNPN; CDR2 reads SVGIG (reference sequence). The CDR3 covers 14 residues. The CDR3 reads CAWRRQGVFGGYTF. Written as DNA, the CDR3 is TGTGCCTGGAGGCGACAGGGAGTATTCGGTGGCTACACCTTC. Looking up the rest from reference TRBV30 and TRBJ1-2 gives the full variable domain: SQTIHQWPATLVQPVGSPLSLECTVEGTSNPNLYWYRQAAGRGLQLLFYSVGIGQISSEVPQNLSASRPQDRQFILSSKKLLLSDSGFYLCAWRRQGVFGGYTFGSGTRLTVV.

The chain links TRBV7-9 to TRBJ2-5, with 8 nucleotides matching TRBD2. The CDR3 is 15 residues long. CDR1 is SEHNR, CDR2 FQNEAQ, per germline (reference sequence). The junction had 12 bases not matched to a gene; V was cut back by 8 bases and J by 4 bases. Here the CDR3 reads CASYSGTSSIETQYF. The DNA for the CDR3 is TGTGCCAGCTATTCCGGGACTAGTTCTATAGAGACCCAGTACTTC.

The CDR3 DNA is TGTGCCAGCAGGGATGACAGTGAAGCTTTCTTT. This encodes CASRDDSEAFF. This sequence joins TRBV5-4 and TRBJ1-1; tentative D call: TRBD1 (5 bases). Trimming stripped 5 bases from V and 7 bases from J, with 9 bases between. Germline CDR1 and CDR2: SGHNT and YYREEE (reference sequence). CDR3 length equals 11 residues.

The CDR3 sequence: CASSDSEEGNEQFF. In DNA, the CDR3 is TGTGCCAGCAGTGACTCGGAGGAGGGTAATGAGCAGTTCTTC. V and J are TRBV6-4 and TRBJ2-1; possibly TRBD2 for D (6 bases). V lost 0 bases, J lost 7 bases, and 10 bases lay in between. The CDR3 is made up of 14 amino acids. Germline V gene sequence: CDR1 MRHNA, CDR2 SNTAGT.

The chain is built from TRBV5-5 and TRBJ2-5, with D possibly matching TRBD1 (5 bases). The germline V gene encodes CDR1 SGHKS and CDR2 YYEKEE (reference sequence). The CDR3 is 12 residues long. V was pared by 7 bases and J by 2 bases, with 9 bases between. The CDR3 here is CASGYRQETQYF. DNA of the CDR3: TGTGCCAGCGGTTACAGGCAAGAGACCCAGTACTTC.

V usage is TRBV5-6 and J usage is TRBJ2-7; D remains unclear. Germline values: CDR1 SGHDT, CDR2 YYEEEE. CDR3 length equals 14 residues. Trimming removed 2 bases at V and 2 bases at J, with 11 bases between. CDR3 protein: CASSFGQVAYEQYF. CDR3 nucleotide sequence: TGTGCCAGCAGCTTTGGGCAGGTGGCCTACGAGCAGTACTTC.

The rearrangement uses TRBV4-3 and TRBJ2-5, with TRBD2 as a possible D gene (7 bases). The germline CDR1 and CDR2 sequences are LGHNA and YSLEER. V lost 0 bases and J lost 9, with 14 bases in between. The CDR3 spans 14 residues. The CDR3 DNA reads TGCGCCAGCAGCCAAGATCGGGGGGCGGGGGCCCAGTACTTC. Protein product: CASSQDRGAGAQYF.

This clone has ten or more counts. This chain joins TRBV11-2 and TRBJ2-7; D gene ambiguous. V was pared by 4 bases and J by 3 bases, with 16 bases between. CDR1 is SGHAT, CDR2 FQNNGV, per germline. The CDR3 has 15 amino acids. In nucleotides, the CDR3 is TGTGCCAGCAGCTCGTGGGTGGGCCCCCTCTACGAGCAGTACTTC. It is translated as CASSSWVGPLYEQYF.

The CDR3: CASSQGTGAYNEQFF. CDR3 sequence (DNA): TGCGCCAGCAGCCAAGGCACAGGGGCCTACAATGAGCAGTTCTTC. The chain links TRBV4-1 to TRBJ2-1; 7 bases are shared with TRBD1. V shed 1 base and J 2 bases; nucleotides not matched to a gene: 2. Per the germline V gene, CDR1 is MGHRA and CDR2 is YSYEKL. The CDR3 has 15 amino acids.

The V gene is TRBV4-3, the J gene TRBJ1-4; tentative D call: TRBD1 (5 bases). The CDR3 runs 15 residues. The germline V and J ends were trimmed by 0 bases and 5 bases, with 10 bases remaining between them. Looked up from germline, CDR1 is LGHNA and CDR2 is YSLEER. For the CDR3, the DNA is TGCGCCAGCAGCCAAGATCAGGGTTCGAATGAAAAACTGTTTTTT. Translated, it gives CASSQDQGSNEKLFF.

J is TRBJ2-1 and V is TRBV6-5; 12 positions agree with TRBD2. CDR3 size: 15 residues. Per the germline V gene, CDR1 is MNHEY and CDR2 is SVGAGI. J was trimmed by 6 bases and V by 6 bases; bases with no gene match: 6. The DNA for the CDR3 is TGTGCCAGCAGACGGACTAGCGGGAACCCCAATGAGCAGTTCTTC. Its protein product is CASRRTSGNPNEQFF.

The chain is built from TRBV9 and TRBJ1-3; D gene ambiguous. The CDR3 runs 15 residues. The ends were cut back, 0 bases at V and 4 bases at J, with 11 bases in the middle. Germline V gene lookup returns CDR1 SGDLS and CDR2 YYNGEE. The CDR3 DNA follows: TGTGCCAGCAGCGTAGGATTGTCGGGGGGAAACACCATATATTTT. This sequence encodes CASSVGLSGGNTIYF.

The CDR3 nucleotides read TGTGCCAGCAGCCCACTCGGACAGGGGCGATCAAACACTGAAGCTTTCTTT. Translated: CASSPLGQGRSNTEAFF. V gene TRBV11-2 combines with J gene TRBJ1-1, with 9 bases matching TRBD1. V lost 5 bases to trimming and J lost 2 bases; unmatched junction nucleotides: 12. The CDR3 loop spans 17 amino acids. In germline, CDR1 is SGHAT, CDR2 FQNNGV.

This clone was seen just once. V gene TRBV15 combines with J gene TRBJ1-2, with D possibly TRBD1 on 6 matching bases. The CDR3 extends over 16 amino acids. Trimming took 0 bases from V and 8 from J, leaving 19 bases between them. Germline V gene sequence: CDR1 LNHNV, CDR2 YYDKDF (reference sequence). CDR3: CATSREGGGATKGYTF. In DNA, the CDR3 is TGTGCCACCAGCAGAGAGGGTGGGGGCGCGACGAAGGGCTACACCTTC. Supplemented by reference TRBV15 and TRBJ1-2, the full variable domain reads DAMVIQNPRYQVTQFGKPVTLSCSQTLNHNVMYWYQQKSSQAPKLLFHYYDKDFNNEADTPDNFQSRRPNTSFCFLDIRSPGLGDTAMYLCATSREGGGATKGYTFGSGTRLTVV.

The chain links TRBV27 to TRBJ2-7; 7 bases align to TRBD2. V lost 8 bases to trimming and J lost 4 bases; unmatched junction nucleotides: 14. CDR3 length equals 15 residues. The germline gives CDR1 MNHEY, CDR2 SMNVEV (reference sequence). CDR3 in amino acids: CASSVSRTSVYEQYF. The CDR3 DNA reads as TGTGCCAGCTCTGTGTCGAGGACTAGTGTTTACGAGCAGTACTTC.

The genes are TRBV30 and TRBJ1-3, with D possibly being TRBD1 (5 bases). The V end was cut by 0 bases, the J end by 0 bases, with 12 bases between. This CDR3 is 16 amino acids long. Germline-derived CDR1 and CDR2 are GTSNPN and SVGIG (reference sequence). The DNA for the CDR3 is TGTGCCTGGAGTGTACTGGAGGGACCCTCTGGAAACACCATATATTTT. It specifies CAWSVLEGPSGNTIYF.

J is TRBJ1-3 and V is TRBV2; a possible D gene is TRBD1 (5 bases). The V end was cut by 3 bases, the J end by 0 bases, with 12 bases between. CDR1 is SNHLY and CDR2 is FYNNEI in the germline V gene. CDR3 length: 16 residues. In DNA form, the CDR3 reads TGTGCCAGCAGTGATGGGCAGGGCCTCTCTGGAAACACCATATATTTT. Its protein product is CASSDGQGLSGNTIYF. The whole variable domain, filled in from reference TRBV2 and TRBJ1-3, reads EPEVTQTPSHQVTQMGQEVILRCVPISNHLYFYWYRQILGQKVEFLVSFYNNEISEKSEIFDDQFSVERPDGSNFTLKIRSTKLEDSAMYFCASSDGQGLSGNTIYFGEGSWLTVV.

The chain carries TRBV2 and TRBJ2-7, with TRBD1 matching 9 bases. The CDR3 totals 16 residues. From germline, CDR1 is SNHLY and CDR2 FYNNEI. J was trimmed by 2 bases and V by 8 bases; bases with no gene match: 13. The CDR3 DNA follows: TGTGCCAGCTGGTCCATTGGAAGGGACAGGGCCTACGAGCAGTACTTC. It codes for CASWSIGRDRAYEQYF. Full variable domain (missing parts from reference TRBV2 and TRBJ2-7): EPEVTQTPSHQVTQMGQEVILRCVPISNHLYFYWYRQILGQKVEFLVSFYNNEISEKSEIFDDQFSVERPDGSNFTLKIRSTKLEDSAMYFCASWSIGRDRAYEQYFGPGTRLTVT.

The chain has TRBV5-1 and TRBJ1-1; D remains ambiguous. V dropped 7 bases and J dropped 5 bases, with 18 bases sitting between them. In germline, CDR1 is SGHRS, CDR2 YFSETQ. The CDR3 runs to 14 residues. CDR3 DNA: TGCGCCAGCTCACCGACTGCTGGTCCGACTGAAGCTTTCTTT. This encodes CASSPTAGPTEAFF.

The CDR3 is CASSMGTHLHF. CDR3 sequence (DNA): TGTGCCAGTAGTATGGGGACTCACCTCCACTTT. This rearrangement joins TRBV19 to TRBJ1-6, with a tentative D call TRBD1 (5 bases). CDR3 length: 11 residues. The ends were cut back, 3 bases at V and 15 bases at J, with 9 bases in the middle. Germline V gives CDR1 LNHDA, CDR2 SQIVND (reference sequence).

In DNA, the CDR3 is TGCGCCAGCAGCTATGGACAGCCTTACGAGCAGTACTTC. Residues: CASSYGQPYEQYF. The chain recombines TRBV5-1 with TRBJ2-7; tentatively, D is TRBD1 (6 bases). Germline V gene sequence: CDR1 SGHRS, CDR2 YFSETQ. V gave up 3 bases and J gave up 4 bases, with 11 bases separating them. This CDR3 spans 13 amino acids.

The rearrangement joins TRBV7-8 to TRBJ1-1; 7 bases align to TRBD1. Germline CDR1 and CDR2: SGHVS and FQNEAQ. CDR3 length equals 20 residues. With 3 bases clipped from V and 0 bases from J, the junction kept 19 bases outside the gene matches. The DNA for the CDR3 is TGTGCCAGCAGCTTTGATTATGGACAGGCGGACGGGGGTATGAACACTGAAGCTTTCTTT. It codes for CASSFDYGQADGGMNTEAFF.

This chain joins TRBV9 and TRBJ1-2; D gene ambiguous. CDR3 length: 15 residues. With 4 bases removed from V and 6 bases from J, the gap between germline ends came to 19 bases. Germline V lookup: CDR1 SGDLS, CDR2 YYNGEE. The CDR3 DNA is TGTGCCAGCAGCCCCACCCGCCTGCTTTCTAATGGCTACACCTTC. Its protein is CASSPTRLLSNGYTF.

This clone was seen just once. The chain combines TRBV6-5 with TRBJ2-7, with 9 positions matching TRBD1. The V segment lost 7 bases and the J segment 3 bases; nucleotides outside the gene matches: 7. Germline values: CDR1 MNHEY, CDR2 SVGAGI. There are 14 residues in the CDR3. The CDR3 nucleotides are TGTGCCAGCAAATTCGGGACAGGGAGCTACGAGCAGTACTTC. Encoded protein: CASKFGTGSYEQYF.

A few counts support this clone. The chain has TRBV11-2 and TRBJ1-2, with D possibly being TRBD1 (5 bases). Trimming removed 5 bases at V and 8 bases at J, with 18 bases between. The CDR3 consists of 14 residues. From germline, CDR1 is SGHAT and CDR2 FQNNGV. For the CDR3, the DNA is TGTGCCAGCAGCACACTTGGGGCAACCCACGGCTACACCTTC. This encodes CASSTLGATHGYTF.